Each of the 9 T cell receptor beta chains below was sequenced from the same sample in a study of T cells in women clearing cervical HPV infection. This table comes from immunoSEQ multiplex PCR, and its TCRdb copy is limited to in-frame clones, with some not included. This sample contains 29,000 or so clones. The sample taken for sequencing was blood buffy coat. Receptors were obtained from a woman aged 18 to 75 with a cervical HPV16 infection that either progressed to CIN3+ or cleared (not recorded which).

With regard to this clone: The observed sequence ends 3 residues before the CDR3 terminus, with the missing tail filled in from the germline J gene. The V gene is TRBV12-3 or TRBV12-4, the J gene TRBJ1-6; D gene unclear. Trimming stripped 3 bases from V and 9 bases from J, with 12 bases between. CDR3 size: 14 residues. CDR3 amino acids: CASSFPQLFSPLHF. Partial CDR3 DNA: TGTGCCAGCAGTTTCCCCCAATTGTTTTCACCC.

Of note for this clone: From the germline J gene comes the end of the CDR3, since the read stops 3 residues before it. The rearrangement uses TRBV7-2 and TRBJ2-2; D is possibly TRBD1 (5 bases). The CDR3 is made up of 15 amino acids. V was trimmed by 1 base and J by 3 bases, leaving 9 bases between them. Germline-derived CDR1 and CDR2 are SGHTA and FQGNSA. CDR3 residues: CASSLGGSHTGELFF. CDR3 DNA, as far as it was read: TGTGCCAGCAGCTTAGGGGGCTCCCACACCGGGGAG.

Remarks on this clone: The read comes to an end 3 residues before the CDR3 does, leaving the germline J gene to fill in the end. The V gene is TRBV10-1, the J gene TRBJ2-3; TRBD2 aligns across 13 bases. The V segment lost 3 bases and the J segment 2 bases; nucleotides outside the gene matches: 5. This CDR3 contains 17 residues. Germline CDR1 and CDR2: WNHNN and SYGVQD (reference sequence). The CDR3 sequence is CASSDGTSGTDTDTQYF. The CDR3 bases that were read are TGCGCCAGCAGTGACGGGACTAGCGGGACGGACACAGATACG.

A remark on this clone: The CDR3 end lies 3 residues beyond the end of the read and is filled in from the germline J gene. The V call is TRBV18, the J call TRBJ1-5; a weak D match, TRBD1 (6 bases). Per germline, CDR1 KGHSH and CDR2 LQKENI. V was clipped by 0 bases and J by 7 bases, with 10 bases between them. The CDR3 length is 14 residues. The sequenced CDR3 bases are TGTGCCAGCTCACCACCGGAAGGGGGACAGCCC. It encodes CASSPPEGGQP. The entire CDR3 protein is CASSPPEGGQPQHF.

As regards this clone: The CDR3 end falls 3 residues outside the read, so it is completed with the germline J gene. The chain links TRBV5-1 to TRBJ2-5, with 15 bases identical to TRBD2. V shed 4 bases, J shed 4 bases, and the junction held 2 bases outside the gene matches. Germline V gene data show CDR1 as SGHRS and CDR2 as YFSETQ. This CDR3 has 15 residues. CDR3 DNA (partial): TGCGCCAGCAGCCCGGGACTAGCGGGAGGAGAGACC. This translates into CASSPGLAGGET. The whole CDR3 sequence is CASSPGLAGGETQYF. The full variable domain, its missing parts supplied by reference TRBV5-1 and TRBJ2-5, is KAGVTQTPRYLIKTRGQQVTLSCSPISGHRSVSWYQQTPGQGLQFLFEYFSETQRNKGNFPGRFSGRQFSNSRSEMNVSTLELGDSALYLCASSPGLAGGETQYFGPGTRLLVL.

The CDR3: CASSSRGRGETQYF. CDR3 DNA (partial): TGCGCCAGCAGCTCGAGGGGCAGGGGAGAGACC. The gene calls are TRBV5-1 and TRBJ2-5; D is perhaps TRBD1 (6 bases). The sequence runs out 3 residues before the end of the CDR3; the remainder is reconstructed from the germline J gene. Trimming shortened V by 3 bases and J by 4 bases, and 13 bases separated the two germline ends. CDR1 is SGHRS and CDR2 is YFSETQ in the germline V gene. This CDR3 has 14 residues.

Comments on this clone: Read coverage stops 3 residues before the CDR3 terminus; the germline J gene supplies the remainder. The chain combines TRBV30 with TRBJ2-4; D not resolved. Germline V gene sequence: CDR1 GTSNPN, CDR2 SVGIG (reference sequence). V shed 4 bases and J shed 8 bases, with 12 bases lying between them. This CDR3 is 12 amino acids long. The CDR3 spells CAWKPPSDIQYF. The DNA read from the CDR3 is TGTGCCTGGAAGCCCCCAAGTGACATT.

On this clone: Read sequence stops 3 residues before the CDR3 end, and the germline J gene provides the missing end. The rearrangement joins TRBV6-2 or TRBV6-3 to TRBJ2-3, with 11 bases lining up with TRBD2. The ends lost 6 bases at V and 2 bases at J; junction bases unmatched: 4. The germline V gene encodes CDR1 MNHEY and CDR2 SVGEGT. The CDR3 extends over 15 amino acids. CDR3 sequence reads: CASSQGLADTDTQYF. Partial CDR3 DNA: TGTGCCAGCAGCCAGGGACTAGCGGACACAGATACG.

To note about this clone: The read stops 3 residues short of the end of the CDR3; the missing end is completed from the germline J gene. The gene calls are TRBV19 and TRBJ2-6; TRBD1 aligns across 8 bases. Germline CDR1 and CDR2: LNHDA and SQIVND (reference sequence). Trimming removed 3 bases from V and 5 bases from J; junction bases left unmatched: 3. This CDR3 region has 15 residues. CDR3 DNA (partial): TGTGCCAGTAGTATGGGGGACAGGTGGGCCAACGTC. Translated, it gives CASSMGDRWANV. The CDR3 as a whole reads CASSMGDRWANVLTF.